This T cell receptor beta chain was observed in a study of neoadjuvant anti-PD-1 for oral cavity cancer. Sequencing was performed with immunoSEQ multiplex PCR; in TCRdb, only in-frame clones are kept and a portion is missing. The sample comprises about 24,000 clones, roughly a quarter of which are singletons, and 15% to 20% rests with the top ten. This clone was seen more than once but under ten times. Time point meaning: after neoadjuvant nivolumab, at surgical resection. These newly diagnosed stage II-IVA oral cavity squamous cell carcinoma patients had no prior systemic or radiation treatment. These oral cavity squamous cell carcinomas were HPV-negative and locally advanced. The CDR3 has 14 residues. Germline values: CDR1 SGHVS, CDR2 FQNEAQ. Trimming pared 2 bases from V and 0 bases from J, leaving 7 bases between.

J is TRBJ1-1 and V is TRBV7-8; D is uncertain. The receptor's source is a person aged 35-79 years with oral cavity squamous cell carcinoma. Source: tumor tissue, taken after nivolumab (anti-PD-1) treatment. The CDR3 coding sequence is TGTGCCAGCAGCTTACGAAGCATGAACACTGAAGCTTTCTTT. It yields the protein CASSLRSMNTEAFF.